Reported below is one TCR beta chain. Its cognate antigen is unknown. Generated by immunoSEQ multiplex PCR, the TCRdb table keeps only in-frame clones and is missing some. Among about 89,000 clones, 85% to 95% were seen once, and the ten largest hold roughly 0.18%. The data stem from a study of graft-versus-host responses after intestinal transplantation. The wider study: Transplant types were multivisceral, liver-intestinal, or isolated intestinal.

Looked up from germline, CDR1 is WSHSY and CDR2 is SAAADI. The CDR3 length is 14 residues. V lost 7 bases, J lost 4 bases, and 14 bases lay in between. Overall study results and limits: Present in recipient marrow, GvH clones included some that appeared first in ileum or blood. There was an association between peak levels of circulating GvH clones and early post-transplant HvG declines.

The TCR sequence derives from a human donor who was the organ donor for an intestinal transplant. Sequencing used unstimulated CD4+ T cells sorted from spleen or lymph node cells, obtained before transplant. The chain is built from TRBV10-2 and TRBJ1-3; perhaps TRBD1 as D (6 bases). The CDR3 bases are TGCGCCAGCACCCCAACAGGGCCCGGAAACACCATATATTTT. Translation gives CASTPTGPGNTIYF.